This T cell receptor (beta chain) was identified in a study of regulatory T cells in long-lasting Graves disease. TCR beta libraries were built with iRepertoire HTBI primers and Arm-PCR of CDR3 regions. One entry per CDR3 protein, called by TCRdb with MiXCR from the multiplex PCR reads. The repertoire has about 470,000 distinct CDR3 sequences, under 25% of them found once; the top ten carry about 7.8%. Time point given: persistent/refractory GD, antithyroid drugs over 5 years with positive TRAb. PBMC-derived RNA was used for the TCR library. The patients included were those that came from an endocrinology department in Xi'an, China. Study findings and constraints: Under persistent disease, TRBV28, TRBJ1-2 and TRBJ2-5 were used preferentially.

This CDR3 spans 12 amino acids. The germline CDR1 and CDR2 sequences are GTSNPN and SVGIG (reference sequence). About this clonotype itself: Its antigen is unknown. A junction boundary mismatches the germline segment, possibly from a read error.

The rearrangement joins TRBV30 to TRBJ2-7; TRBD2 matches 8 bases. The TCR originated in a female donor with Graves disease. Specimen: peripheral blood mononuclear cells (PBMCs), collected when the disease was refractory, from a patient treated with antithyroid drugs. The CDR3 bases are TGTGCCTGGAGTCCTAGCGGGTACGGGCAGTACTTC. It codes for CAWSPSGYGQYF.